These 7 T cell receptor beta chains share one sample of origin, sequenced in a study of shared clonotypes between healthy human individuals. Sequenced by immunoSEQ multiplex PCR; TCRdb stores in-frame clones only, minus some. This table has more than 850,000 clones, around 82% appearing once. The sample taken for sequencing was memory CD4+ T cells from PBMCs. Subset meaning: CD45RA-negative fraction. The receptors come from a man aged 18 to 29 in good health. Some clones in this sample may be carry-over from other donors' samples.

The chain carries TRBV27 and TRBJ1-1, with a weak D call TRBD1 (5 bases). The CDR3 covers 13 residues. Trimming took 6 bases from V and 8 from J, leaving 16 bases between them. Germline-derived CDR1 and CDR2 are MNHEY and SMNVEV (reference sequence). The CDR3 region has the DNA TGTGCCAGCAGCCTCCTGAGGGGCGGGGAAGCTTTCTTT. Translation gives CASSLLRGGEAFF.

This clone was observed at least ten times. The V gene is TRBV11-2, the J gene TRBJ1-1, with D tentatively TRBD1 (5 bases). V lost 5 bases and J lost 6, with 19 bases in between. From germline, CDR1 is SGHAT and CDR2 FQNNGV. The CDR3 has 15 amino acids. The CDR3 DNA reads as TGTGCCAGCAGCCCGGGACGGAGTTCGGGGGCTGAAGCTTTCTTT. Protein sequence: CASSPGRSSGAEAFF.

J is TRBJ2-1 and V is TRBV5-1; 8 bases agree with TRBD2. Trimming took 7 bases from V and 0 from J; bases not matched to a gene: 6. The germline CDR1 and CDR2 sequences are SGHRS and YFSETQ. The CDR3 consists of 15 residues. This CDR3 is CASGSGGSSYNEQFF. In DNA, the CDR3 is TGCGCCAGCGGGAGCGGGGGTAGCTCCTACAATGAGCAGTTCTTC.

The genes are TRBV27 and TRBJ2-7; D is unresolved. Trimming cost V 6 bases and J 7 bases, with 13 bases left between them. From germline, CDR1 is MNHEY and CDR2 SMNVEV (reference sequence). CDR3 size: 12 residues. CDR3 in DNA: TGTGCCAGCAGGTTCTTCGGTGGGGAGCAGTACTTC. Protein sequence: CASRFFGGEQYF.

The V gene is TRBV6-6, the J gene TRBJ1-1; tentative D call: TRBD1 (5 bases). CDR3 length equals 13 residues. Between the trimmed V and J ends, which lost 5 bases and 8 bases, there was a span of 15 bases. Germline loops: CDR1 MNHNY, CDR2 SVGAGI (reference sequence). The chain's CDR3 is CASSDGARLEAFF. The CDR3 region has the DNA TGTGCCAGCAGTGACGGGGCCAGACTAGAAGCTTTCTTT.

In DNA, the CDR3 is TGTGCCAGCACCAATACAGGGTATGGCTACACCTTC. Translation gives CASTNTGYGYTF. J is TRBJ1-2 and V is TRBV6-6; TRBD1 might be the D (6 bases). The CDR3 is 12 amino acids. Looked up from germline, CDR1 is MNHNY and CDR2 is SVGAGI (reference sequence). Trimming pared 7 bases from V and 5 bases from J, leaving 11 bases between.

This clone has a count of ten or more. This chain connects TRBV6-1 to TRBJ2-7, with TRBD1 matching over 7 bases. J gave up 6 bases and V 7 bases, and 6 bases lay outside the gene matches. The germline V gene encodes CDR1 MNHNS and CDR2 SASEGT. This CDR3 has 12 residues. CDR3 sequence reads: CASTDRVTEQYF. The CDR3 DNA reads as TGTGCCAGCACCGACAGGGTTACCGAGCAGTACTTC.